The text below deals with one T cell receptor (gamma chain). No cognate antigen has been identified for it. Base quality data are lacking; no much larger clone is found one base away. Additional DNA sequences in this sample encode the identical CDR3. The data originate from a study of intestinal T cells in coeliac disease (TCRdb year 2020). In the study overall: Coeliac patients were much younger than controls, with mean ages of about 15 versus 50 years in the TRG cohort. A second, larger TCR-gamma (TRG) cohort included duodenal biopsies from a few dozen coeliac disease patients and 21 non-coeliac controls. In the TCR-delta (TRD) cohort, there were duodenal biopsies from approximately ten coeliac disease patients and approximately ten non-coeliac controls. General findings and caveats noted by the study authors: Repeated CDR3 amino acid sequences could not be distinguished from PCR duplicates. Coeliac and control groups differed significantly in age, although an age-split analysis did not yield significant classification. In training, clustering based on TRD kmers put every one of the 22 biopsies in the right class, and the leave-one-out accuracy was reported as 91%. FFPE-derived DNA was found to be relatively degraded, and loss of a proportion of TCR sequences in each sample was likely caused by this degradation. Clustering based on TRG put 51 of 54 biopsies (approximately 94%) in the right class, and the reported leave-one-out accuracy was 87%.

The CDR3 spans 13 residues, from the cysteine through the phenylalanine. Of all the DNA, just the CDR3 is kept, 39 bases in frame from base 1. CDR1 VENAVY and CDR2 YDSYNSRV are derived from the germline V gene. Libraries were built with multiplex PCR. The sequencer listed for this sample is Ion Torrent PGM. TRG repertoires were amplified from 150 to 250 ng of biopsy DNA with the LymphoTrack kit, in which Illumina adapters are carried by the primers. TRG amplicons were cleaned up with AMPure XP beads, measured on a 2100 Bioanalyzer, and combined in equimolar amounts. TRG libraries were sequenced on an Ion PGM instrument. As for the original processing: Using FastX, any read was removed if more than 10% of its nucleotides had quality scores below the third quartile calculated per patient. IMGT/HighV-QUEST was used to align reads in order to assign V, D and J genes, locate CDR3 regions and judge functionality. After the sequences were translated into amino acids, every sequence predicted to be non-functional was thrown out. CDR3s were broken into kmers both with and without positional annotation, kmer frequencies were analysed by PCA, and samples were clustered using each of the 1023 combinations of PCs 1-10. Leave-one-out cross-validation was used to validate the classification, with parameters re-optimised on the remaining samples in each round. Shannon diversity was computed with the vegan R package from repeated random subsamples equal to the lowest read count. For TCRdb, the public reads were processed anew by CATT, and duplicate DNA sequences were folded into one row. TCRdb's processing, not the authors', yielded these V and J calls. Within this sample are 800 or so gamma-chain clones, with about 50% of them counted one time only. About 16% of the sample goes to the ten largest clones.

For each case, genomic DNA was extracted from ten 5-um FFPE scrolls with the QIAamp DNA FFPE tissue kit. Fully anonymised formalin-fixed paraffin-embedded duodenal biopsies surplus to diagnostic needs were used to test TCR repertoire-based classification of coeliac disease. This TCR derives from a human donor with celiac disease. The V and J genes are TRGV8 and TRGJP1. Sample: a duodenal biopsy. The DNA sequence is TGTGCACCCGGTATTACCACTGGTTGGTTCAAGATATTT. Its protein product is CAPGITTGWFKIF.